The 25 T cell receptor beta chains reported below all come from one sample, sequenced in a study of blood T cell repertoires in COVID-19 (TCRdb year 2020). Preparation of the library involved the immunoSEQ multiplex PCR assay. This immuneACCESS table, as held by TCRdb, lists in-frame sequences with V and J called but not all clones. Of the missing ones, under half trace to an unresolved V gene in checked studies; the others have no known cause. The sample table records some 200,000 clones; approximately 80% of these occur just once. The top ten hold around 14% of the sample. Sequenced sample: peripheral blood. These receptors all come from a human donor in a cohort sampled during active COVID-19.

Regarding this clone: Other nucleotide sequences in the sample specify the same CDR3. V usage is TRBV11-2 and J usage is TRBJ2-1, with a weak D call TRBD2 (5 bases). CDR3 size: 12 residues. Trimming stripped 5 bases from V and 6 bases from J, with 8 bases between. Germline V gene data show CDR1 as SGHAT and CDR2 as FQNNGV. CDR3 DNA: TGTGCCAGCAGCCCTGCGGGCAATGAGCAGTTCTTC. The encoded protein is CASSPAGNEQFF.

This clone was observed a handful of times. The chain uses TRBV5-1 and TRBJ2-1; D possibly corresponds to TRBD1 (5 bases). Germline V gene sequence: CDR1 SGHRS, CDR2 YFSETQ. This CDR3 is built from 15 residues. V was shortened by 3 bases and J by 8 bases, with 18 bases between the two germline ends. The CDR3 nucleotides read TGCGCCAGCAGCTCCCACAAGCCTGTACAGGATGAGCAGTTCTTC. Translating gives CASSSHKPVQDEQFF.

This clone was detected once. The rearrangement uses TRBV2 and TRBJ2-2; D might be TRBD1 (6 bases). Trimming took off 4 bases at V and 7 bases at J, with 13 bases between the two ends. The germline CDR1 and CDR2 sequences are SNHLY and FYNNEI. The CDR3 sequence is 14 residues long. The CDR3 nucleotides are TGTGCCAGCAGTGCCAGGGGCGCGGGCGGGGAGCTGTTTTTT. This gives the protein CASSARGAGGELFF. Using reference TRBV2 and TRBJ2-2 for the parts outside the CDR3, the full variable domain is EPEVTQTPSHQVTQMGQEVILRCVPISNHLYFYWYRQILGQKVEFLVSFYNNEISEKSEIFDDQFSVERPDGSNFTLKIRSTKLEDSAMYFCASSARGAGGELFFGEGSRLTVL.

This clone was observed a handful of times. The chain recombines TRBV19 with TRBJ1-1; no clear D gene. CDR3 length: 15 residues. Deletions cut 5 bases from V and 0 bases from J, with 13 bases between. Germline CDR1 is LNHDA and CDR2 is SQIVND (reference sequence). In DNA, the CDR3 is TGTGCCAGTAGTGACTCGGGAGCTATGAACACTGAAGCTTTCTTT. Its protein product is CASSDSGAMNTEAFF. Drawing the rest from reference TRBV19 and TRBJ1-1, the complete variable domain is DGGITQSPKYLFRKEGQNVTLSCEQNLNHDAMYWYRQDPGQGLRLIYYSQIVNDFQKGDIAEGYSVSREKKESFPLTVTSAQKNPTAFYLCASSDSGAMNTEAFFGQGTRLTVV.

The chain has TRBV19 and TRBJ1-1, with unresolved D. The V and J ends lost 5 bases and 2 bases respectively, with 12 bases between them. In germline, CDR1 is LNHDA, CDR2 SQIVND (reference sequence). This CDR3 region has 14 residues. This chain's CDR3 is CASSSGATNTEAFF. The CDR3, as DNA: TGTGCCAGTAGTTCGGGAGCGACAAACACTGAAGCTTTCTTT.

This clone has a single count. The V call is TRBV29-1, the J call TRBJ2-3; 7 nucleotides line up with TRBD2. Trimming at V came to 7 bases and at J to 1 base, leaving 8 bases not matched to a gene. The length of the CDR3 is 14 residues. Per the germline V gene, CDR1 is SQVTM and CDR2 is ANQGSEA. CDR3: CSADGLAGTDTQYF. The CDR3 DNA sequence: TGCAGCGCCGACGGGCTAGCGGGCACAGATACGCAGTATTTT.

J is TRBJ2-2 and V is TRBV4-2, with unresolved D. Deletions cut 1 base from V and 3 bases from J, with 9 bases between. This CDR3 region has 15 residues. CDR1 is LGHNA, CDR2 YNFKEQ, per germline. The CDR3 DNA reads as TGTGCCAGCAGCCAAGTTATCTACCACACCGGGGAGCTGTTTTTT. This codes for CASSQVIYHTGELFF.

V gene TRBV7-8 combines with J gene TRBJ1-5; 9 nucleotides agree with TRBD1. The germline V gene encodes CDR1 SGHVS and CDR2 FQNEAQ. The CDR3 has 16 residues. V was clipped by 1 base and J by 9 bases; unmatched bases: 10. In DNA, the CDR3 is TGTGCCAGCAGCTTAGGGGGACAGGGCGCGCTGGGGCCCCAGCATTTT. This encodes CASSLGGQGALGPQHF.

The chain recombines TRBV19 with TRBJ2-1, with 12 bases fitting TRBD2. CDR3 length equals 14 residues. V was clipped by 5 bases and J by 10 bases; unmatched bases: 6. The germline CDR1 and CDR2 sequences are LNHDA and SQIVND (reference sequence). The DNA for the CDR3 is TGTGCCAGTAGTGCGGGACTAGCGGGCAGGGAGCAGTTCTTC. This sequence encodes CASSAGLAGREQFF.

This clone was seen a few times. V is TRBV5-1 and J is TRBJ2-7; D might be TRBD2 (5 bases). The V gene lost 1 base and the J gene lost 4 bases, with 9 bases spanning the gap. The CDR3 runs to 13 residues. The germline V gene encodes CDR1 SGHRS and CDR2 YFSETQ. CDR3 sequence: CASSLSLAYEQYF. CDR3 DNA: TGCGCCAGCAGCTTGTCCCTAGCTTACGAGCAGTACTTC.

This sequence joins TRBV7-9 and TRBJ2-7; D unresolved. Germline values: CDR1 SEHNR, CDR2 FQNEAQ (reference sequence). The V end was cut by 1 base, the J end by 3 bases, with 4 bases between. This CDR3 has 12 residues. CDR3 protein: CASSLDLYEQYF. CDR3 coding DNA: TGTGCCAGCAGCTTAGATCTCTACGAGCAGTACTTC.

The CDR3, as DNA: TGTGCCAGCAGCCAAGGGCTTTGGGGGGTAGATACGCAGTATTTT. Protein: CASSQGLWGVDTQYF. The rearrangement links TRBV3-1 (or the pseudogene TRBV3-2) to TRBJ2-3; possibly TRBD2 for D (6 bases). This CDR3 has 15 amino acids. The germline V gene encodes CDR1 LGHDT and CDR2 YNNKEL (reference sequence). Trimming stripped 1 base from V and 5 bases from J, with 13 bases between.

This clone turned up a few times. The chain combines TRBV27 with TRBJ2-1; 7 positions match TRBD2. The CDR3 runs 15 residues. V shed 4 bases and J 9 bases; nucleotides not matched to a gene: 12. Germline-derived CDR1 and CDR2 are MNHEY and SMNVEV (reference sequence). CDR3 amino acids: CASSYSSGMKSEQFF. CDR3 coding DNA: TGTGCCAGCAGTTATTCTAGCGGAATGAAATCTGAGCAGTTCTTC.

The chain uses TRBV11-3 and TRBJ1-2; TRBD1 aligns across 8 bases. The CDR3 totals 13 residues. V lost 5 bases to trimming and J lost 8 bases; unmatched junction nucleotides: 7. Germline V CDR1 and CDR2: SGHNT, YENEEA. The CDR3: CASSQGQGFGYTF. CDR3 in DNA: TGTGCCAGCAGCCAAGGACAGGGCTTCGGCTACACCTTC.

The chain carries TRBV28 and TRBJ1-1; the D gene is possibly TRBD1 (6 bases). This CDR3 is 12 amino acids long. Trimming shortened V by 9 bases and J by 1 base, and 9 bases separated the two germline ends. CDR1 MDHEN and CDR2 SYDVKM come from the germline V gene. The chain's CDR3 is CASTDRNTEAFF. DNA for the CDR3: TGTGCCAGTACGGACAGGAACACTGAAGCTTTCTTT.

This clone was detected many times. The CDR3 coding sequence is TGTGCCAGTAGTTTCGGGACAGGGTTTTCGGGCTCCTACAATGAGCAGTTCTTC. It encodes CASSFGTGFSGSYNEQFF. V usage is TRBV19 and J usage is TRBJ2-1; 9 bases map to TRBD1. V lost 5 bases to trimming and J lost 0 bases; unmatched junction nucleotides: 11. CDR3 size: 18 residues. CDR1 LNHDA and CDR2 SQIVND come from the germline V gene (reference sequence).

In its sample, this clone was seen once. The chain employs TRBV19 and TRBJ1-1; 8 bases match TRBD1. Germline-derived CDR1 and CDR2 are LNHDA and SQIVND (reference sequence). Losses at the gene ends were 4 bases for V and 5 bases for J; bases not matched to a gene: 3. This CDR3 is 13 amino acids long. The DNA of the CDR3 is TGTGCCAGTAGTACGAACAGGGGGACTGAAGCTTTCTTT. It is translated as CASSTNRGTEAFF.

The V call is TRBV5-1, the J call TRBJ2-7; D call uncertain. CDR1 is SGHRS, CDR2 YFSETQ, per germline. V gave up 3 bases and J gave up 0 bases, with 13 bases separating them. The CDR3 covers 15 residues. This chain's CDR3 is CASSYTLQSSYEQYF. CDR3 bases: TGCGCCAGCAGCTATACCTTACAGAGCTCCTACGAGCAGTACTTC. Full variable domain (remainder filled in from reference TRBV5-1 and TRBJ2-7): KAGVTQTPRYLIKTRGQQVTLSCSPISGHRSVSWYQQTPGQGLQFLFEYFSETQRNKGNFPGRFSGRQFSNSRSEMNVSTLELGDSALYLCASSYTLQSSYEQYFGPGTRLTVT.

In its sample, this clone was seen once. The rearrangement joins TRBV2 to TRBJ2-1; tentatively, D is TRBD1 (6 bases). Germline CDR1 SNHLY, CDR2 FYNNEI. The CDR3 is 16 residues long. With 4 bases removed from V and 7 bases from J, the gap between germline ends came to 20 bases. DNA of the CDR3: TGTGCCAGCAGTGGAAGATTACAGGGCTTTGGAAATGAGCAGTTCTTC. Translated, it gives CASSGRLQGFGNEQFF.

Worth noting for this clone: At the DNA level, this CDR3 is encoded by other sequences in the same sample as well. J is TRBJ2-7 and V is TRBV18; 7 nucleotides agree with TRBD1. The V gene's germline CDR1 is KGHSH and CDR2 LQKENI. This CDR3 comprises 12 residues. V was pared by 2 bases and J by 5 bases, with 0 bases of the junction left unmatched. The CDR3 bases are TGTGCCAGCTCACCAGACAGGGACGAGCAGTACTTC. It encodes CASSPDRDEQYF. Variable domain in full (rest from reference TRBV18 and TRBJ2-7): NAGVMQNPRHLVRRRGQEARLRCSPMKGHSHVYWYRQLPEEGLKFMVYLQKENIIDESGMPKERFSAEFPKEGPSILRIQQVVRGDSAAYFCASSPDRDEQYFGPGTRLTVT.

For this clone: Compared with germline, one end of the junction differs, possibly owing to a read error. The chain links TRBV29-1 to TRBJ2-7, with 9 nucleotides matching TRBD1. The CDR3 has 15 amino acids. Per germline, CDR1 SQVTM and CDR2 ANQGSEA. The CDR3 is CSVEGSDRGSNEQYF. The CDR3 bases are TGCAGCGTTGAAGGGTCGGACAGGGGCTCCAACGAGCAGTACTTC.

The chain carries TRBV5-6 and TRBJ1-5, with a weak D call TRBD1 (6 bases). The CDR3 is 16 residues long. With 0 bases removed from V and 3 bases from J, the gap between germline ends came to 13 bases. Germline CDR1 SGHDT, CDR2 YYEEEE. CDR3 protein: CASSLAGGAPNQPQHF. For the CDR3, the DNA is TGTGCCAGCAGCTTGGCGGGGGGGGCGCCCAATCAGCCCCAGCATTTT.

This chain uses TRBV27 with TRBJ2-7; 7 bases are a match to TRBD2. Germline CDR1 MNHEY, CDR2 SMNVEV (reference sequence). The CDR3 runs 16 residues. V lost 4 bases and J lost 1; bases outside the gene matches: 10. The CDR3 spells CASSYLRASGSYEQYF. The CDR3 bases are TGTGCCAGCAGTTACCTCAGGGCTAGCGGATCCTACGAGCAGTACTTC.

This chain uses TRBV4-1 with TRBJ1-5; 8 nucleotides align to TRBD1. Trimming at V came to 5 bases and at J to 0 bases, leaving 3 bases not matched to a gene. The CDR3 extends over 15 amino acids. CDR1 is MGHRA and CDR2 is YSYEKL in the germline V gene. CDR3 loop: CASSTQGASNQPQHF. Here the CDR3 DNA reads TGCGCCAGCAGCACTCAGGGGGCTAGCAATCAGCCCCAGCATTTT.

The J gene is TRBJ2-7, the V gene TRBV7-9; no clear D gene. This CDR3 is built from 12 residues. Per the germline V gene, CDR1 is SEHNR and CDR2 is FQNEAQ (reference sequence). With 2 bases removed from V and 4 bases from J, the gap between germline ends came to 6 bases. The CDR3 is CASSLTAYEQYF. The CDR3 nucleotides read TGTGCCAGCAGCTTAACTGCGTACGAGCAGTACTTC.